This entry is about one T cell receptor (beta chain). Its antigen is as yet unknown. Expressed TCRB transcripts were sequenced because the isolated RNA had all been reverse transcribed beforehand. Libraries were prepared by immunoSEQ multiplex PCR; TCRdb keeps only in-frame clonotypes and omits some of them. The table has 300,000 to 400,000 clones, roughly 14% seen once. This specimen belongs to a study of beta chain features in type 1 diabetes. Study at large: Patients and healthy donors were similar in age, gender and cell yields. Investigators examined under 140 million sorted cells across all samples.

Findings and caveats of the study: Shorter TCRB CDR3s, moderately but significantly so, marked every one of the four CD4+ subsets in Type 1 diabetes patients. Fewer junction insertions and more nucleotide deletions appeared in type 1 diabetes patients. Sequencing used cDNA, and cells with high TCR expression could therefore be over-represented.

The CDR3 consists of 17 residues. Trimming left V 4 bases short and J 0 bases short, with 14 bases between. Germline-derived CDR1 and CDR2 are SGDLS and YYNGEE. This clonotype originated in a woman aged 18-29 years with type 1 diabetes. What was sequenced was naive CD4+ T cells from blood. The V gene is TRBV9, the J gene TRBJ2-6; D remains unclear. The CDR3 protein is CASSYRSIFSGANVLTF. The CDR3 DNA sequence: TGTGCCAGCAGCTACCGTTCTATATTCTCTGGGGCCAACGTCCTGACTTTC.